This TCR beta chain appears in the sequencing data of a study of PD-1 blockade in classical Hodgkin lymphoma. Turning to this clone: Its antigen remains unknown.

Time point in this sample: cycle 4 day 1 (C4D1), after five to seven weeks of nivolumab. All patients experienced relapse after autologous stem cell transplantation, and brentuximab vedotin exposure was variable. Thawed PBMCs were the source of CD4+ T cells, purified by magnetic negative selection. CDR1 is SGHRS, CDR2 YFSETQ, per germline. This CDR3 is built from 13 residues. The germline V and J ends were trimmed by 2 bases and 5 bases, with 7 bases remaining between them. Produced via immunoSEQ multiplex PCR; TCRdb's table is partial and in-frame only. The table has around 16,000 clones, just under 80% seen once. Study-wide results and limits: Baseline diversity in complete responders resembled that of newly diagnosed patients. Newly diagnosed patients reportedly had lower baseline TCR diversity than healthy donors. Reasons behind the repertoire differences stay unclear, perhaps disease activity or earlier therapy.

The V call is TRBV5-1, the J call TRBJ2-2; D uncertain. The clonotype was recovered from a human donor with classical Hodgkin lymphoma. The sample here was CD4+ T cells from blood, taken before the fourth cycle of nivolumab. CDR3 protein: CASSLSGTGELFF. DNA of the CDR3: TGCGCCAGCAGCTTAAGTGGGACCGGGGAGCTGTTTTTT.